Listed here is a single T cell receptor beta chain. Its antigen remains unidentified. Together with a sample-barcoded 5' primer, a J-beta primer mix was included in a second PCR lasting roughly 6 to 12 cycles. TCRdb used MiXCR to reprocess the 5' RACE reads, holding one entry per CDR3 protein. Of about 780,000 distinct CDR3 sequences in the sample, 25% to 30% were seen once. This record belongs to a study of blood T cells in healthy people across ages. Study outcomes and limitations: Donor CMV status, an unknown factor, possibly confounded changes in expanded clonotypes.

Total RNA was isolated from each sample in quantities of at least 6 micrograms. This CDR3 has 13 residues. The V and J ends lost 8 bases and 5 bases respectively, with 15 bases between them. Per germline, CDR1 SGHAT and CDR2 FQNNGV. These same data were also listed under a study on T cells of mothers and their children. That work contributes: Study donors consisted of three healthy Caucasian mothers and their six children. A primer called M1S, used in the second PCR, added sample barcodes and 2-4 random nucleotides.

Sample: blood. The source of this sequence is a boy between 10 and 17 years old in good health. This chain uses TRBV11-2 with TRBJ2-5; tentatively, D is TRBD1 or TRBD2 (5 bases each). The CDR3 loop reads CASAWGSRETQYF. DNA of the CDR3: TGTGCCAGCGCATGGGGGTCGCGGGAGACCCAGTACTTC.